This T cell receptor beta chain came from a study of cytomegalovirus exposure and HLA in healthy donors. The CDR3 loop spans 15 amino acids. V lost 6 bases to trimming and J lost 5 bases; unmatched junction nucleotides: 10. Germline CDR1 and CDR2: SGHDN and FVKESK. As regards this clone: Antigen: not known.

Overall study results and limits: Being indistinguishable, some V segments were excluded, TRBV6-2 and TRBV6-3 among them. In a later analysis, several top co-occurrence clusters appeared linked to parvovirus B19, influenza, CMV and Epstein-Barr virus.

This PCR relied on a set of 60 Vbeta primers and 13 Jbeta primers. Authors' methods: Later analysis identified tens of millions of unique TCR beta chains, 8.5 million to 13 million shared. Sequencing used immunoSEQ multiplex PCR; TCRdb keeps in-frame clones, though not all of them. That table furnishes V, J and clone size, whereas the DNA furnished D and trimming. Of about 83,000 clones detected, just under 75% appear once; the ten largest clones hold 4.2%. This receptor was taken from a man aged 55-75 years in good health and CMV-seronegative. The chain carries TRBV14 and TRBJ2-7; 10 bases line up with TRBD1. Specimen: PBMCs. In DNA form, the CDR3 reads TGTGCCAGCAGTCCGGGACAGGGGTTTTGGGACGAGCAGTACTTC. Translated, it gives CASSPGQGFWDEQYF.